The 5 T cell receptor beta chains reported below all come from one sample, sequenced in a study of vaccination effects on CD4 cells after COVID-19. The antigens these receptors bind are not known. After expansion with viral peptide pools in the ViraFEST assay, antigen-specific CD4+ T cells were sequenced. At the end of 10 days of culture, CD4+ T cells were isolated. Participants were vaccinated with two doses of either the BNT162b2 or mRNA-1273 vaccine. Using immunoSEQ multiplex PCR, the repertoire was profiled, and TCRdb retains in-frame clones only, with some absent. The profile shows some 69,000 clones, roughly 74% of them singletons. Sequenced material: CD4+ T cells from PBMCs cultured with HCoV-229E spike peptides, taken after COVID-19 vaccination. The source is a human donor who received a COVID-19 vaccine.

V gene TRBV3-1 (or the pseudogene TRBV3-2) combines with J gene TRBJ2-2; TRBD2 agrees at 14 bases. The CDR3 has 17 amino acids. J gave up 3 bases and V 6 bases, and 6 bases lay outside the gene matches. Per germline, CDR1 LGHDT and CDR2 YNNKEL (reference sequence). In DNA form, the CDR3 reads TGTGCCAGCAGGGGCGGGACTAGCGGGAGAGACACCGGGGAGCTGTTTTTT. This sequence encodes CASRGGTSGRDTGELFF.

The chain is built from TRBV7-2 and TRBJ2-1; 8 bases agree with TRBD2. Per the germline V gene, CDR1 is SGHTA and CDR2 is FQGNSA. The length of the CDR3 is 14 residues. With 5 bases clipped from V and 8 bases from J, the junction kept 8 bases outside the gene matches. This CDR3 reads CASSPARGGHEQFF. DNA of the CDR3: TGTGCCAGCAGCCCGGCCCGGGGGGGTCATGAGCAGTTCTTC. The whole variable domain, filled in from reference TRBV7-2 and TRBJ2-1, reads GAGVSQSPSNKVTEKGKDVELRCDPISGHTALYWYRQSLGQGLEFLIYFQGNSAPDKSGLPSDRFSAERTGGSVSTLTIQRTQQEDSAVYLCASSPARGGHEQFFGPGTRLTVL.

CDR3 sequence: CATSDRRGTDTQYF. CDR3 nucleotide sequence: TGTGCCACCAGTGACCGCCGGGGCACAGATACGCAGTATTTT. The V call is TRBV24-1, the J call TRBJ2-3; D remains unclear. Germline V CDR1 and CDR2: KGHDR, SFDVKD. The CDR3 totals 14 residues. Trimming pared 4 bases from V and 1 base from J, leaving 8 bases between.

This chain links TRBV3-1 (or the pseudogene TRBV3-2) with TRBJ2-5; 8 bases align to TRBD1. This CDR3 has 17 residues. V shed 2 bases and J 5 bases; nucleotides not matched to a gene: 13. The germline V gene has CDR1 LGHDT and CDR2 YNNKEL (reference sequence). Here the CDR3 DNA reads TGTGCCAGCAGCCAAATAACAGGGGGAATAAGGGGGGAGACCCAGTACTTC. Its translation is CASSQITGGIRGETQYF.

This chain uses TRBV15 with TRBJ2-5; D not resolved. Trimming cost V 2 bases and J 4 bases, with 5 bases left between them. The CDR3 is 12 residues long. Germline V gene lookup returns CDR1 LNHNV and CDR2 YYDKDF (reference sequence). The DNA of the CDR3 is TGTGCCACCAGCAGACCTAGAGAGACCCAGTACTTC. Residues: CATSRPRETQYF. Full variable domain (remainder filled in from reference TRBV15 and TRBJ2-5): DAMVIQNPRYQVTQFGKPVTLSCSQTLNHNVMYWYQQKSSQAPKLLFHYYDKDFNNEADTPDNFQSRRPNTSFCFLDIRSPGLGDTAMYLCATSRPRETQYFGPGTRLLVL.